Given below is one T cell receptor (beta chain) in context. A much bigger clone sits one base away, suggesting this may be a read error. The germline V and J ends were trimmed by 0 bases and 7 bases, with 11 bases remaining between them. This CDR3 region has 13 residues. The V gene's germline CDR1 is SGHRS and CDR2 YFSETQ. The record originates from a study of neurological immune-mediated disorders. TCRdb processed the 5' RACE reads anew with MiXCR; each CDR3 protein has one entry. The table records approximately 60,000 distinct CDR3 sequences, about 4.2% of them present only once. The receptor was isolated from a man aged 45 to 65 with multiple sclerosis. The V gene is TRBV5-1, the J gene TRBJ2-7, with D perhaps TRBD2 (5 bases). The material sequenced was PBMCs. CDR3 in amino acids: CASSLAGGEEQYF. The CDR3 DNA is TGCGCCAGCAGCTTGGCCGGAGGAGAAGAGCAGTACTTC.